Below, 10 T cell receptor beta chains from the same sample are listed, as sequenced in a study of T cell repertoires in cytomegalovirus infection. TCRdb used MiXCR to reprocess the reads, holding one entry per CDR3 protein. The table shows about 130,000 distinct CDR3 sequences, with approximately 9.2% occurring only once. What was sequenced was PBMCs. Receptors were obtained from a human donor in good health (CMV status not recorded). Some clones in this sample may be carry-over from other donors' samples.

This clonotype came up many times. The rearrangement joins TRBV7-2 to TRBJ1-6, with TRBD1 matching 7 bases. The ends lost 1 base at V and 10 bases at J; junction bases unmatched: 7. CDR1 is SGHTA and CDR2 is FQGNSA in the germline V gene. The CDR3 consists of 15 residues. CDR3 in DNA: TGTGCCAGCAGCTTAGGGGACAGCGTAAACTCACCCCTCCACTTT. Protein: CASSLGDSVNSPLHF. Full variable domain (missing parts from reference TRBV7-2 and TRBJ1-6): GAGVSQSPSNKVTEKGKDVELRCDPISGHTALYWYRQSLGQGLEFLIYFQGNSAPDKSGLPSDRFSAERTGGSVSTLTIQRTQQEDSAVYLCASSLGDSVNSPLHFGNGTRLTVT.

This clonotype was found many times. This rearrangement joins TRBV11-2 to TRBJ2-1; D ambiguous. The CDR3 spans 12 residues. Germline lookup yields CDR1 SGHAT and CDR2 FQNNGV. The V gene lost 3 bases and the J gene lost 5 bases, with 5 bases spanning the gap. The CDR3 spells CASSLTHNEQFF. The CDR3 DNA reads TGTGCCAGCAGCTTGACACACAATGAGCAGTTCTTC.

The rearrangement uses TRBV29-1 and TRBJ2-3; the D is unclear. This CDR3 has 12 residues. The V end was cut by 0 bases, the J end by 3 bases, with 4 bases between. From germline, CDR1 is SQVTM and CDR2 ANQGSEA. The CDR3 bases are TGCAGCGTTGAAGAGGGAACAGATACGCAGTATTTT. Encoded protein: CSVEEGTDTQYF.

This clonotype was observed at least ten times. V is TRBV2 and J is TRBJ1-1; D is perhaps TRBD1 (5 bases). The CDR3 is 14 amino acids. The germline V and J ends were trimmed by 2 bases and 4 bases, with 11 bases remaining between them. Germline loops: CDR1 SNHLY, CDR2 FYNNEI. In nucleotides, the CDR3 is TGTGCCAGCAGTGAATCAGGGTTCCGCACTGAAGCTTTCTTT. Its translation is CASSESGFRTEAFF.

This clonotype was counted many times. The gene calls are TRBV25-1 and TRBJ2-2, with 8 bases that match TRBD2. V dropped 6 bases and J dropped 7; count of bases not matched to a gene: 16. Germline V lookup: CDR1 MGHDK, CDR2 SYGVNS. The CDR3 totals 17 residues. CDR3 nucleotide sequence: TGTGCCAGCAGCCCACCCGGCGGGGGGTCCTCCAGCGGGGAGCTGTTTTTT. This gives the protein CASSPPGGGSSSGELFF.

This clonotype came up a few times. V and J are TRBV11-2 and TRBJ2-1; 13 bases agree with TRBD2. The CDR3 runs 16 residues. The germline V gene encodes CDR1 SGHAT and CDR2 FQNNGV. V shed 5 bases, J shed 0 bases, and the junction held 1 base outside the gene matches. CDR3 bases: TGTGCCAGCAGCCGGACTAGCGGGGGCTCCTACAATGAGCAGTTCTTC. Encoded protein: CASSRTSGGSYNEQFF.

The CDR3 region is CASSIWGNNEQFF. CDR3 DNA sequence: TGCGCCAGCAGCATATGGGGTAACAATGAGCAGTTCTTC. This chain links TRBV5-1 with TRBJ2-1; no firm D call. The CDR3 loop spans 13 amino acids. CDR1 and CDR2 (germline): SGHRS, YFSETQ. Trimming removed 4 bases at V and 5 bases at J, with 10 bases between.

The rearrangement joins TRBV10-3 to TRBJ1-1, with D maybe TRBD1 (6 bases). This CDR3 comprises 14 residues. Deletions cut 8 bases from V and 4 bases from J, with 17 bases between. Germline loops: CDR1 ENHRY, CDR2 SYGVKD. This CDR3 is CAISGGIGGTEAFF. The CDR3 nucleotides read TGTGCCATCTCGGGGGGCATTGGTGGCACTGAAGCTTTCTTT.

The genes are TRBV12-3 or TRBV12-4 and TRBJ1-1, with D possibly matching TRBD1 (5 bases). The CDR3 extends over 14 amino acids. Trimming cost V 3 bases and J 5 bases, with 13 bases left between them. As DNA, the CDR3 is TGTGCCAGCAGTTTGCGGGGCTCCCGGACTGAAGCTTTCTTT. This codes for CASSLRGSRTEAFF.

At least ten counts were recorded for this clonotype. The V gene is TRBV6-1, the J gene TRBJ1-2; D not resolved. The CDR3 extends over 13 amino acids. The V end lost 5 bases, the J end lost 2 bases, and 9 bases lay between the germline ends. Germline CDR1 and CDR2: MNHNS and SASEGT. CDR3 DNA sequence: TGTGCCAGCAGTAGGAAATTCAACTATGGCTACACCTTC. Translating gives CASSRKFNYGYTF.